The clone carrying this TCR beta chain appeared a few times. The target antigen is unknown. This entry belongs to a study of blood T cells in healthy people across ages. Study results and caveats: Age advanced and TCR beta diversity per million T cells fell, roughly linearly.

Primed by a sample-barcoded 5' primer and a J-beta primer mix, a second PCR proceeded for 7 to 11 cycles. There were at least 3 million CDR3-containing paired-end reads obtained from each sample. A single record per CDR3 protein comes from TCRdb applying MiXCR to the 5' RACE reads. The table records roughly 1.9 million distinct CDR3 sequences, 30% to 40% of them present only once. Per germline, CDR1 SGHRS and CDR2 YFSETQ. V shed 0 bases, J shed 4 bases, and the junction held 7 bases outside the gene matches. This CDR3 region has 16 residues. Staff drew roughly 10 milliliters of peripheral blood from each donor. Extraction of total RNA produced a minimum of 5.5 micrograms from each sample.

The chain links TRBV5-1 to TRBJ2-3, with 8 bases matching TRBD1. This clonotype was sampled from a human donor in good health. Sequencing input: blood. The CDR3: CASSLEGQGEPDTQYF. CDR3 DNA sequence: TGCGCCAGCAGCTTGGAAGGACAGGGAGAACCAGATACGCAGTATTTT.